These 17 T cell receptor beta chains were all obtained from the same sample, sequenced in a study of tumor and adjacent non-tumor tissue in lung cancer. RNA was extracted from bulk tissue without any cell sorting. More than 3 cm separated this lung sample from the edge of the tumor. Three rounds of nested PCR, following a modified ARM-PCR protocol, produced the TCRbeta library. In TCRdb, the multiplex PCR reads were re-called with MiXCR into one record per CDR3 protein. This table holds 50,000 to 70,000 distinct CDR3 sequences, over 60% found once. The sample consisted of distant non-tumor lung tissue. The receptors derive from a man in his 70s with non-small cell lung cancer.

In this sample, this clonotype turned up a few times. This could be a read error, since a much larger clone is one nucleotide away. The rearrangement links TRBV12-3 or TRBV12-4 to TRBJ2-7; TRBD1 is a possible D gene (6 bases). The CDR3 totals 13 residues. V was clipped by 6 bases and J by 3 bases, with 12 bases between them. The CDR3 reads CASSLAGDYEQYF. The CDR3 bases are TGTGCCAGCAGCCTGGCAGGGGACTACGAGCAGTACTTC.

On this clonotype: This is likely a read error, given that the CDR3 carries no conserved phenylalanine or tryptophan at its end. The V call is TRBV5-6, the J call TRBJ2-5; D is undetermined. The CDR3 runs to 13 residues. Germline CDR1 SGHDT, CDR2 YYEEEE. The CDR3 coding sequence is TGTACCAGCAGCTTCCCTCAACAAGAGACCCAGTACCTC. Protein: CTSSFPQQETQYL.

This sequence joins TRBV18 and TRBJ1-3; D not certain. CDR1 and CDR2 from the germline V gene are KGHSH and LQKENI. The CDR3 extends over 15 amino acids. Trimming took off 3 bases at V and 4 bases at J, with 13 bases between the two ends. Here the CDR3 DNA reads TGTGCCAGCTCACCGGCCAGGTCAGACGGAAACACCATATATTTT. As protein: CASSPARSDGNTIYF.

Ten or more counts support this clonotype. The chain recombines TRBV12-3 or TRBV12-4 with TRBJ1-6; D possibly corresponds to TRBD1 (5 bases). Deletions cut 2 bases from V and 7 bases from J, with 9 bases between. The CDR3 has 14 residues. Written as DNA, the CDR3 is TGTGCCAGCAGTTTACAGGGAGGGAATTCACCCCTCCACTTT. It yields the protein CASSLQGGNSPLHF.

Note on this clonotype: The germline gene is not matched at one end of the junction; a read error may be the cause. The chain recombines TRBV6-2 or TRBV6-3 with TRBJ2-5; no firm D call. CDR1 and CDR2 from the germline V gene are MNHEY and SVGEGT. The CDR3 is made up of 14 amino acids. The CDR3 DNA sequence: TGTGGCAGCAGTTGGTCCGGGTGTCGAGACACCCAGTACTTC. Protein: CGSSWSGCRDTQYF.

A word on this clonotype: The CDR3 end shows no conserved phenylalanine or tryptophan, and so a read error is likely. The rearrangement joins TRBV5-4 to TRBJ2-1, with 7 bases that match TRBD1. There are 15 residues in the CDR3. From germline, CDR1 is SGHNT and CDR2 YYREEE (reference sequence). CDR3 in DNA: TGTCCCAGCAGCGCGCAGGGGTATATGGGACAGCAACAGTTCTAC. Its translation is CPSSAQGYMGQQQFY.

The chain uses TRBV29-1 and TRBJ2-7; D unclear. The CDR3 has 12 amino acids. The V end was cut by 5 bases, the J end by 7 bases, with 15 bases between. Per the germline V gene, CDR1 is SQVTM and CDR2 is ANQGSEA. CDR3 region: CSVKNGSGEQYF. The CDR3, as DNA: TGCAGCGTTAAGAACGGATCGGGTGAGCAGTACTTC.

This clonotype was seen a few times. A read error may produce the germline difference seen at one junction end. The chain combines TRBV4-2 with TRBJ1-4; TRBD1 matches 9 bases. This CDR3 has 18 residues. CDR1 and CDR2 from the germline V gene are LGHNA and YNFKEQ. As DNA, the CDR3 is TGTGCCAACAGCCAAGATACGGGACAGGGAAGGGAGAATGAAAAACTGTTTTTT. It translates to CANSQDTGQGRENEKLFF.

In regard to this clonotype: One junction end disagrees with the germline gene, perhaps due to a read error. The rearrangement links TRBV11-2 to TRBJ2-6, with 8 bases identical to TRBD1. CDR3 length: 20 amino acids. Germline V gene data show CDR1 as SGHAT and CDR2 as FQNNGV. This chain's CDR3 is CTSSEWEYWTGTSGANVLTF. In DNA, the CDR3 is TGTACCAGCAGCGAATGGGAATATTGGACAGGGACCTCTGGGGCCAACGTCCTGACTTTC.

There are many counts of this clonotype. The genes are TRBV5-1 and TRBJ2-1; possibly TRBD2 for D (5 bases). Trimming stripped 2 bases from V and 6 bases from J, with 9 bases between. The CDR3 extends over 13 amino acids. Looked up from germline, CDR1 is SGHRS and CDR2 is YFSETQ. The CDR3 DNA reads as TGCGCCAGCAGCTTTGGCCGGGGCAATGAGCAGTTCTTC. Its protein is CASSFGRGNEQFF.

About this clonotype: One junction end does not reproduce the germline sequence, and a read error may be involved. This sequence joins TRBV11-2 and TRBJ2-3; a possible D gene is TRBD1 (6 bases). This CDR3 region has 14 residues. The germline CDR1 and CDR2 sequences are SGHAT and FQNNGV. The CDR3 nucleotides read TGTGTCAGCAGCCCGGGGACACCGGCGGATACGCAGTATTTT. Protein product: CVSSPGTPADTQYF.

This clonotype was recorded many times. The chain uses TRBV12-3 or TRBV12-4 and TRBJ1-6; no reliable D call. Trimming stripped 1 base from V and 14 bases from J, with 18 bases between. The CDR3 runs 15 residues. The CDR3 sequence: CASSLDSRQFVSLHF. The DNA of the CDR3 is TGTGCCAGCAGTTTAGACAGCCGGCAGTTCGTTTCCCTCCACTTT.

Details on this clonotype: An end of the junction differs from the germline gene, which may be a read error. The rearrangement uses TRBV10-2 and TRBJ2-2; a weak D match, TRBD1 (6 bases). The CDR3 totals 13 residues. Per germline, CDR1 WSHSY and CDR2 SAAADI. The CDR3 DNA sequence: TGCGCCAACCGAGACAGGAACACCGGGGAGCTGTTATTT. It is translated as CANRDRNTGELLF.

This clonotype has more than one count but fewer than ten. An end of the junction does not agree with germline; a read error may underlie this. The gene calls are TRBV20-1 and TRBJ2-3; D unresolved. CDR1 is DFQATT and CDR2 is SNEGSKA in the germline V gene (reference sequence). This CDR3 has 11 amino acids. In DNA form, the CDR3 reads TGCGGTGCTAGTCTTAAAGATACGCAGTATTTT. Amino acids: CGASLKDTQYF.

Judged by abundance, this clonotype is large. The genes are TRBV11-2 and TRBJ2-7; a possible D gene is TRBD2 (7 bases). Trimming left V 0 bases short and J 4 bases short, with 13 bases between. This CDR3 comprises 15 residues. The germline gives CDR1 SGHAT, CDR2 FQNNGV. The CDR3 DNA reads TGTGCCAGCAGCTTAGATAAGGGGGGGAGGTACGAGCAGTACTTC. Encoded protein: CASSLDKGGRYEQYF.

This chain uses TRBV6-4 with TRBJ2-5; D not certain. V was clipped by 3 bases and J by 2 bases, with 7 bases between them. Looked up from germline, CDR1 is MRHNA and CDR2 is SNTAGT. The CDR3 extends over 13 amino acids. The CDR3 reads CASSDRPQETQYF. CDR3 nucleotides: TGTGCCAGCAGTGATCGTCCGCAAGAGACCCAGTACTTC.

J is TRBJ2-5 and V is TRBV5-1; 8 bases map to TRBD2. The CDR3 spans 15 residues. Germline lookup yields CDR1 SGHRS and CDR2 YFSETQ. V lost 4 bases to trimming and J lost 0 bases; unmatched junction nucleotides: 5. The CDR3 sequence is CASSGSGVYQETQYF. The DNA for the CDR3 is TGCGCCAGCAGCGGTAGCGGGGTGTACCAAGAGACCCAGTACTTC.